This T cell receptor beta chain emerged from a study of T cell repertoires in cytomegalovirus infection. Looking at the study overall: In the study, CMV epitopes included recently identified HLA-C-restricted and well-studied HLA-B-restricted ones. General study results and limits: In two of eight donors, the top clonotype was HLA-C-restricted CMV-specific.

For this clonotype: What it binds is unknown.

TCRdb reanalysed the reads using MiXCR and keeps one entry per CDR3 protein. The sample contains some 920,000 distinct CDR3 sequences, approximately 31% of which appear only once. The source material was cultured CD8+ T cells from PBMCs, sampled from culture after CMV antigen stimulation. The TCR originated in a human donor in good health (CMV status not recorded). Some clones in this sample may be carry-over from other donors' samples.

CDR3 region: CASRHSGTGGSQPQHF. The CDR3 nucleotides read TGTGCCAGCAGACACTCCGGGACAGGGGGTAGTCAGCCCCAGCATTTT. The rearrangement links TRBV12-3 or TRBV12-4 to TRBJ1-5; 11 nucleotides line up with TRBD1. The CDR3 is 16 amino acids. J gave up 6 bases and V 6 bases, and 10 bases lay outside the gene matches.